These T cell receptor beta chains were read from a single sample in a study of identical twins. TCRdb reprocessed the 5' RACE reads via MiXCR and lists one record per CDR3 protein. The sample carries 350,000 to 450,000 distinct CDR3 sequences, around 18% recorded once. Sequencing was performed on naive T cells sorted from blood. These receptors were taken from a man aged 50 to 59 in good health. CDR3s include the opening cysteine and the closing phenylalanine or tryptophan. D genes are given only for firm matches. Expanded clones get a size class; other rows say once, few or many, or leave the size out.

v_call,cdr3_length,clone_size,d_call,j_call,cdr3_aa,cdr3_nt
TRBV6-2/TRBV6-3,12,-,-,TRBJ2-7,CASSSDAYEQYF,TGTGCCAGCAGTTCGGACGCCTACGAGCAGTACTTC
TRBV5-1,14,few,-,TRBJ1-2,CASSGSGVSHGYTF,TGCGCCAGCAGCGGCTCTGGGGTCTCCCATGGCTACACCTTC
TRBV11-2,18,-,TRBD1,TRBJ2-3,CASSPIPPGQGGSDTQYF,TGTGCCAGCAGCCCAATCCCCCCGGGACAGGGAGGCTCAGATACGCAGTATTTT
TRBV28,16,-,-,TRBJ1-1,CASSLPPGHLNTEAFF,TGTGCCAGCAGTTTACCCCCGGGACACCTGAACACTGAAGCTTTCTTT
TRBV29-1,10,many,TRBD1,TRBJ1-4,CSVDDRGLFF,TGCAGCGTCGATGACAGGGGGCTGTTTTTT
TRBV5-1,19,-,-,TRBJ2-3,CASSVGAGYGRSSTDTQYF,TGCGCCAGCAGCGTGGGGGCGGGGTACGGCCGCTCTAGCACAGATACGCAGTATTTT
TRBV4-2,18,few,-,TRBJ2-6,CASSQDSASYSGANVLTF,TGTGCCAGCAGCCAAGATTCCGCCAGCTACTCTGGGGCCAACGTCCTGACTTTC
TRBV20-1,13,many,-,TRBJ2-2,CSILAQNTGELFF,TGCAGCATTCTAGCGCAGAACACCGGGGAGCTGTTTTTT
TRBV4-1,17,many,-,TRBJ2-1,CASSHPLGPSQSNEQFF,TGCGCCAGCAGCCACCCACTGGGACCGAGCCAGAGCAATGAGCAGTTCTTC
TRBV4-3,14,few,TRBD2,TRBJ2-3,CASSQGDYTDTQYF,TGCGCCAGCAGCCAGGGGGACTACACAGATACGCAGTATTTT
TRBV24-1,16,few,TRBD1,TRBJ2-7,CATGTTGQGNFYEQYF,TGTGCCACCGGGACGACCGGACAGGGGAATTTCTACGAGCAGTACTTC
TRBV2,15,-,TRBD2,TRBJ2-2,CASKRETTNTGELFF,TGTGCCTCTAAGCGGGAAACGACGAACACCGGGGAGCTGTTTTTT
TRBV12-3/TRBV12-4,15,many,TRBD2,TRBJ2-7,CASSVLAGGPYEQYF,TGTGCCAGCAGTGTCCTAGCGGGGGGCCCCTACGAGCAGTACTTC
TRBV7-6,15,-,-,TRBJ1-4,CASSLATGPNEKLFF,TGTGCCAGCAGCTTAGCAACAGGGCCTAATGAAAAACTGTTTTTT
TRBV7-9,11,-,-,TRBJ2-7,CASSWGHEQYF,TGTGCGTCATCGTGGGGCCACGAGCAGTACTTC
TRBV5-8,16,once,TRBD1,TRBJ2-4,CASSMGQGVAKNIQYF,TGTGCCAGCAGCATGGGACAGGGGGTAGCCAAAAACATTCAGTACTTC
TRBV5-4,15,-,TRBD1,TRBJ2-7,CASSVGQSLLYEQYF,TGTGCCAGCAGCGTGGGACAGAGTTTGCTCTACGAGCAGTACTTC
TRBV20-1,16,few,TRBD2,TRBJ2-1,CSAMPGTSGRYNEQFF,TGCAGTGCCATGCCGGGAACTAGCGGCCGCTACAATGAGCAGTTCTTC
TRBV20-1,13,-,TRBD1,TRBJ2-7,CSAFRTGSAEQYF,TGCAGTGCTTTTCGGACAGGGTCGGCCGAGCAGTACTTC
TRBV19,15,-,-,TRBJ2-5,CASSLSPTPGETQYF,TGTGCCAGTAGTCTTTCCCCTACCCCGGGAGAGACCCAGTACTTC
TRBV28,13,many,-,TRBJ2-2,CASSPSNTGELFF,TGCGCCAGCAGCCCCTCGAACACCGGGGAGCTGTTTTTT
TRBV4-1,15,-,-,TRBJ1-2,CASSQESGRGYGYTF,TGCGCCAGCAGCCAGGAATCAGGGAGGGGCTATGGCTACACCTTC
TRBV20-1,14,-,-,TRBJ2-3,CSARAGSHTDTQYF,TGCAGTGCTAGAGCAGGATCCCACACAGATACGCAGTATTTT
TRBV10-3,11,many,-,TRBJ2-1,CAILSSNEQFF,TGTGCCATCCTCTCGTCGAATGAGCAGTTCTTC
TRBV20-1,14,many,TRBD2,TRBJ2-1,CSVRRRELLDEQFF,TGCAGTGTCAGGAGGCGGGAGCTTTTGGATGAGCAGTTCTTC
TRBV7-2,15,-,-,TRBJ2-1,CASSLERQGFNEQFF,TGTGCCAGCAGCTTAGAAAGGCAGGGGTTCAATGAGCAGTTCTTC
TRBV9,15,many,-,TRBJ2-6,CASSVAYSGANVLTF,TGTGCCAGCAGCGTAGCCTACTCTGGGGCCAACGTCCTGACTTTC
TRBV7-9,17,-,TRBD2,TRBJ2-1,CASSFSVSREAYNEQFF,TGTGCCAGCAGCTTCTCCGTTTCGCGGGAGGCGTACAATGAGCAGTTCTTC
TRBV4-2,16,few,-,TRBJ1-1,CASSQDFGQRNTEAFF,TGTGCCAGCAGCCAAGATTTCGGACAACGGAACACTGAAGCTTTCTTT
TRBV15,15,many,-,TRBJ1-4,CATSRDRRGNEKLFF,TGTGCCACCAGCAGAGATCGTAGGGGGAACGAAAAACTGTTTTTT
TRBV18,14,-,-,TRBJ2-3,CASSSQTSTDTQYF,TGTGCCAGCTCGTCACAGACTAGCACAGATACGCAGTATTTT
TRBV20-1,13,few,-,TRBJ2-1,CSGLNYPNNEQFF,TGCAGTGGTCTAAACTATCCCAACAATGAGCAGTTCTTC
TRBV10-3,17,many,-,TRBJ1-5,CAISEFFRDRRNQPQHF,TGTGCCATCAGTGAGTTTTTCCGGGACCGGCGGAATCAGCCCCAGCATTTT
TRBV13,16,-,-,TRBJ2-1,CASSLVEAGSYNEQFF,TGTGCCAGCAGCTTAGTTGAGGCTGGCTCCTACAATGAGCAGTTCTTC
TRBV5-1,15,many,TRBD2,TRBJ2-2,CASSLSSGGFGELFF,TGCGCCAGCAGCTTGTCTAGCGGGGGCTTCGGGGAGCTGTTTTTT
TRBV12-3/TRBV12-4,14,many,-,TRBJ2-1,CASSFPSLDNEQFF,TGTGCCAGCAGTTTCCCCAGCCTTGACAATGAGCAGTTCTTC
TRBV7-9,16,-,-,TRBJ2-2,CASSPPQGTNTGELFF,TGTGCCAGCAGCCCCCCACAGGGAACGAACACCGGGGAGCTGTTTTTT
TRBV15,16,-,TRBD1,TRBJ1-2,CATSRSRGQGAYGYTF,TGTGCCACCAGCAGATCGAGAGGGCAGGGGGCGTATGGCTACACCTTC
TRBV7-8,13,many,-,TRBJ1-2,CASSESTGYGYTF,TGTGCCAGCAGCGAATCGACGGGCTATGGCTACACCTTC
TRBV6-1,13,-,-,TRBJ2-3,CASSGAGTDTQYF,TGTGCCAGCAGTGGAGCAGGCACAGATACGCAGTATTTT
TRBV7-9,15,-,TRBD2,TRBJ2-1,CASSFPGLVDNEQFF,TGTGCCAGCAGCTTCCCGGGACTAGTTGACAATGAGCAGTTCTTC
TRBV25-1,15,-,-,TRBJ2-1,CASSDSLPPYNEQFF,TGTGCCAGCAGTGATAGCCTGCCCCCTTACAATGAGCAGTTCTTC
TRBV28,11,-,-,TRBJ1-1,CASIGRMWAFF,TGTGCCAGCATTGGTCGGATGTGGGCTTTCTTT
TRBV11-2,19,few,TRBD2,TRBJ2-1,CASSKHLRLAGAYGGEQFF,TGTGCCAGCAGCAAACATTTAAGACTAGCGGGTGCCTATGGGGGGGAGCAGTTCTTC
TRBV7-2,15,few,TRBD1,TRBJ2-7,CASSLSRDRPYEQYF,TGTGCCAGCAGCTTATCTAGGGACAGGCCCTACGAGCAGTACTTC
TRBV20-1,14,few,-,TRBJ1-1,CSAHTGTLNTEAFF,TGCAGTGCCCATACCGGGACCCTGAACACTGAAGCTTTCTTT